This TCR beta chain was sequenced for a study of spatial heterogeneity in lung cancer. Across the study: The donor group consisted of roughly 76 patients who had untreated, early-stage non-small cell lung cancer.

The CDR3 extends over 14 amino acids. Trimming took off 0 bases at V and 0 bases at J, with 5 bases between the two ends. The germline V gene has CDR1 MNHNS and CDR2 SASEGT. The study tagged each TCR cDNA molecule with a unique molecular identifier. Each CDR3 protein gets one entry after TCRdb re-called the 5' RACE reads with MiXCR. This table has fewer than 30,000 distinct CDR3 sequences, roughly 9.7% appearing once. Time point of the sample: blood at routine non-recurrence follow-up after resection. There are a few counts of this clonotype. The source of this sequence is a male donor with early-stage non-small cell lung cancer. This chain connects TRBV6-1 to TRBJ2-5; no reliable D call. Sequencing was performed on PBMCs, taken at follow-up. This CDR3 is CASSEAGYQETQYF. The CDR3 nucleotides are TGTGCCAGCAGTGAAGCCGGGTACCAAGAGACCCAGTACTTC.